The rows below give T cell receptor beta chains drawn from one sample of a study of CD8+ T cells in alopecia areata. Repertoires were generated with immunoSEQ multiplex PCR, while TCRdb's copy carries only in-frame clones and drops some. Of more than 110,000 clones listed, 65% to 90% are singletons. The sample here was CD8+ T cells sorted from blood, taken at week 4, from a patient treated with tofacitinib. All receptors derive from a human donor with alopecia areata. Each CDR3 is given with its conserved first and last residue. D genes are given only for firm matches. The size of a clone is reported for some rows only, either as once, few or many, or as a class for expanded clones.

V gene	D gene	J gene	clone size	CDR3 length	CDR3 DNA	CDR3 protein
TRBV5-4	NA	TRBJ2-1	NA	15	TGTGCCAGCAGCTTGGGACTGGGCCCTAACAATGAGCAGTTCTTC	CASSLGLGPNNEQFF
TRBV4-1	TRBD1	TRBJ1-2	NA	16	TGCGCCAGCAGCCAAGACATCAGACAGGGGGCCTATGGCTACACCTTC	CASSQDIRQGAYGYTF
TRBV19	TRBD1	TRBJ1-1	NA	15	TGTGCCAGTCAGGACAGGGGACTTATGAACACTGAAGCTTTCTTT	CASQDRGLMNTEAFF
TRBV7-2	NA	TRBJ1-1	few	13	TGTGCCAGCAGCTTCGGAATGAACACTGAAGCTTTCTTT	CASSFGMNTEAFF
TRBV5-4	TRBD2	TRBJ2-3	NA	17	TGTGCCAGCAGCCCCGCGAACCTGCGGGGGGGCAGGGATACGCAGTATTTT	CASSPANLRGGRDTQYF
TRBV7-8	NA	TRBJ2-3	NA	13	TGTGCCAGCAGCTTAGGGACCACAGATACGCAGTATTTT	CASSLGTTDTQYF
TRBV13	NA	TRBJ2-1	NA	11	TGTGCCAGCAGCTTGGACAATGAGCAGTTCTTC	CASSLDNEQFF
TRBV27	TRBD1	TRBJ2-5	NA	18	TGTGCCAGCAGTTTATCGACAGGGACAGGGGGCTCCCAAGAGACCCAGTACTTC	CASSLSTGTGGSQETQYF
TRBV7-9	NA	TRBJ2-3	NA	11	TGTGCCACCCAGCCCACAGATACGCAGTATTTT	CATQPTDTQYF
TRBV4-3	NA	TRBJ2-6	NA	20	TGCGCCAGCAGCCAAGATATCATGGAGGATTTTAGCTCTGGGGCCAACGTCCTGACTTTC	CASSQDIMEDFSSGANVLTF
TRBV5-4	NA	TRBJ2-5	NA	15	TGTGCCAGCAGCAAGGACCTGTCGGGAAGGGAGACCCAGTACTTC	CASSKDLSGRETQYF
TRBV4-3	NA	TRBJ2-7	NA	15	TGCGCCAGCAGCCAAGAGTGGTTGGGCTCCTACGAGCAGTACTTC	CASSQEWLGSYEQYF
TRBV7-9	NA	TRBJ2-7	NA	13	TGTGCCAGCAGCTTCGACAGCACCTACGAGCAGTACTTC	CASSFDSTYEQYF
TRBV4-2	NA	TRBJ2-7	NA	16	TGTGCCAGCAGCCAAGAGGAGTCGGGACCTACCTACGAGCAGTACTTC	CASSQEESGPTYEQYF
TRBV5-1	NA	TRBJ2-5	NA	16	TGCGCCAGCAGCCAAAGGACCTATACGTACCAAGAGACCCAGTACTTC	CASSQRTYTYQETQYF
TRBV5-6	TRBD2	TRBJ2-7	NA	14	TGTGCCAGCAGCTTGTCGTTAGCGGGGGACGAGCAGTACTTC	CASSLSLAGDEQYF
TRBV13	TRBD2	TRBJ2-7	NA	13	TGTGCCAGCAGCTCCACGGGGGGGCGGGAGCAGTACTTC	CASSSTGGREQYF
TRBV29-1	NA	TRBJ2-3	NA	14	TGCAGCGTTGTATTGGACGCCCGCACAGATACGCAGTATTTT	CSVVLDARTDTQYF
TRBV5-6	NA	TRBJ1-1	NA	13	TGTGCCAGCAGCTTGGTATGGCCAGGAGAAGCTTTCTTT	CASSLVWPGEAFF
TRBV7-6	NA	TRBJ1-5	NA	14	TGTGCCAGCAGCTTAGAAGGGAGTAATCAGCCCCAGCATTTT	CASSLEGSNQPQHF
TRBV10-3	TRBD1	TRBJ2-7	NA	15	TGTGCCATCAGTGAGTCGACGACAGGGTCCCACGAGCAGTACTTC	CAISESTTGSHEQYF
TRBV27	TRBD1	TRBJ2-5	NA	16	TGTGCCAGCAGCCTCGCATGGGACAGGAGACAAGAGACCCAGTACTTC	CASSLAWDRRQETQYF
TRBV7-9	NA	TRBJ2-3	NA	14	TGTGCCAGCAGCCCCCAGGACCCCACAGATACGCAGTATTTT	CASSPQDPTDTQYF
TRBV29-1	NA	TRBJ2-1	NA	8	TGCAGCGTTGGTGAGCAGTTCTTC	CSVGEQFF
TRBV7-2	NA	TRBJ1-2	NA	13	TGTGCCAGCAGCTTAGGGGTCCTCTATGGCTACACCTTC	CASSLGVLYGYTF
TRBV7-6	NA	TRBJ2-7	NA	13	TGTGCCAGCAGCCCCTACGGATCCGGCGAGCAGTACTTC	CASSPYGSGEQYF
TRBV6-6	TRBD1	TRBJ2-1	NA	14	TGTGCCAGCAGACTGGGGACAGGGGGCAATGAGCAGTTCTTC	CASRLGTGGNEQFF
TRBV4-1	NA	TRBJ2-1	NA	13	TGCGCCAGCAGCCAAGACTCTTACAATGAGCAGTTCTTC	CASSQDSYNEQFF
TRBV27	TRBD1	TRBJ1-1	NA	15	TGTGCCAGCAGTTCGGACAGGGGGCTGGACACTGAAGCTTTCTTT	CASSSDRGLDTEAFF
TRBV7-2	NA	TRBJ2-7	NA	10	TGTGCCAGCAGCTTAGGGGGACTTGTCTTC	CASSLGGLVF
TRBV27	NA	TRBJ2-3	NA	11	TGTGCCAGCGCTGTTGGAGATACGCAGTATTTT	CASAVGDTQYF
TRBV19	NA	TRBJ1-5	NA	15	TGTGCCAGTAGTATGCATGAGGCCGGCAATCAGCCCCAGCATTTT	CASSMHEAGNQPQHF
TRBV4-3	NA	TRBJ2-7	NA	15	TGCGCCAGCAGCTCCGGGGTTTCTTCTTCCTACGAGCAGTACTTC	CASSSGVSSSYEQYF
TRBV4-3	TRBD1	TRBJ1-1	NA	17	TGCGCCAGCAGCCAACTCATAGGGGACAGGGGGAACACTGAAGCTTTCTTT	CASSQLIGDRGNTEAFF
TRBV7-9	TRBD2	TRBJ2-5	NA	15	TGTGCCAGCAGCCCCCTCGGTAGCGGGGGAGAGACCCAGTACTTC	CASSPLGSGGETQYF
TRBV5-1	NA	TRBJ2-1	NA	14	TGCGCCAGCAGCTTGGCTACCCGGATAGATGAGCAGTTCTTC	CASSLATRIDEQFF
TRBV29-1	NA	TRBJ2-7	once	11	TGCAGCGTTAGACAGGGAGGCGAGCAGTACTTC	CSVRQGGEQYF
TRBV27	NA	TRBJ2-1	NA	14	TGTGCCAGCAGTTTAGGGACTGGGGACAATGAGCAGTTCTTC	CASSLGTGDNEQFF
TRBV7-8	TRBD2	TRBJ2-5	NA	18	TGTGCCAGCAGCTCTAGCGGTTCCCGGACTAGTGTATCCGAGACCCAGTACTTC	CASSSSGSRTSVSETQYF
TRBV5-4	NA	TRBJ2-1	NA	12	TGTGCCAGCAGCTTACAGTACAATGAGCAGTTCTTC	CASSLQYNEQFF